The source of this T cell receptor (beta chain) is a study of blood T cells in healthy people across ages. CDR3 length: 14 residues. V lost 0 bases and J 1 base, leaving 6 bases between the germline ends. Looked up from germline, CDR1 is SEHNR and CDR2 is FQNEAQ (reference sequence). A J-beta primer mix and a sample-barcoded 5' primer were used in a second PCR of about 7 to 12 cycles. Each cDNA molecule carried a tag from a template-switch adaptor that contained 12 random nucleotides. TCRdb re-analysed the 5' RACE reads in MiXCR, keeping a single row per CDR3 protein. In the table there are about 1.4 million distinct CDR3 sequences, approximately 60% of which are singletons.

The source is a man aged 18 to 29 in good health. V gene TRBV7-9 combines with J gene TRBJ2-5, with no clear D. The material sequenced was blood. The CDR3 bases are TGTGCCAGCAGCTTAGCTAGCAGCCAAGAGACCCAGTACTTC. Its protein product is CASSLASSQETQYF.